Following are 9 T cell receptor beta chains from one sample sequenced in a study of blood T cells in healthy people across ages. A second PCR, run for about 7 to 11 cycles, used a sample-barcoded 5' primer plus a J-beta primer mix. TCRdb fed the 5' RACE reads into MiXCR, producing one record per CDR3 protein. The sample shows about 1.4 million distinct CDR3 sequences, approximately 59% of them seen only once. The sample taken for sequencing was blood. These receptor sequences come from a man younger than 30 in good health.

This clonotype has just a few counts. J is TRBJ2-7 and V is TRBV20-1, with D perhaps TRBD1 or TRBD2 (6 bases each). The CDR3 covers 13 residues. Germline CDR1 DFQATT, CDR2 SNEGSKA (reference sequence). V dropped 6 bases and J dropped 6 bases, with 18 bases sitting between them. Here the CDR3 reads CSALGLSRGEQYF. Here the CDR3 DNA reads TGCAGTGCCCTGGGACTTAGCAGGGGCGAGCAGTACTTC.

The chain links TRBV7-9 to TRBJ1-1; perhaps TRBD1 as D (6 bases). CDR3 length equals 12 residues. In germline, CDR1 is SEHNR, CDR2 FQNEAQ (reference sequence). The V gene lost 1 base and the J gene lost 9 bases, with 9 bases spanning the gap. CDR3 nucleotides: TGTGCCAGCAGCTTAGTACAGGGCAAAGCTTTCTTT. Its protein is CASSLVQGKAFF. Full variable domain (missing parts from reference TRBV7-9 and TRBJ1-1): DTGVSQNPRHKITKRGQNVTFRCDPISEHNRLYWYRQTLGQGPEFLTYFQNEAQLEKSRLLSDRFSAERPKGSFSTLEIQRTEQGDSAMYLCASSLVQGKAFFGQGTRLTVV.

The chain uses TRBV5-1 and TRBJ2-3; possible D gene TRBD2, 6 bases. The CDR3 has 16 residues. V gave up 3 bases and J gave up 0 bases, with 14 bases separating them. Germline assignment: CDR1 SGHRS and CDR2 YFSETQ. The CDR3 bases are TGCGCCAGCAGCTCGGGACTCCTAGCCAGCACAGATACGCAGTATTTT. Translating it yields CASSSGLLASTDTQYF.

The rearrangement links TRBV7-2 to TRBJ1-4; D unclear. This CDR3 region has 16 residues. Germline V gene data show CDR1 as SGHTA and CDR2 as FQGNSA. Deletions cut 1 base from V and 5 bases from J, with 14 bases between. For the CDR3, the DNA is TGTGCCAGCAGCTTAGTTCGGGTAGTGGAAAATGAAAAACTGTTTTTT. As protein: CASSLVRVVENEKLFF. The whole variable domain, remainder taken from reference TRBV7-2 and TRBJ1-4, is GAGVSQSPSNKVTEKGKDVELRCDPISGHTALYWYRQSLGQGLEFLIYFQGNSAPDKSGLPSDRFSAERTGGSVSTLTIQRTQQEDSAVYLCASSLVRVVENEKLFFGSGTQLSVL.

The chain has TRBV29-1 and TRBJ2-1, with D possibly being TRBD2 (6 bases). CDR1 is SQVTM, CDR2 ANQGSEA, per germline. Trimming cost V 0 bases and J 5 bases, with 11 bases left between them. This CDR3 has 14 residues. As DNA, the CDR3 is TGCAGCGTTGAAGAAAGGGGACTCGACAATGAGCAGTTCTTC. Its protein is CSVEERGLDNEQFF.

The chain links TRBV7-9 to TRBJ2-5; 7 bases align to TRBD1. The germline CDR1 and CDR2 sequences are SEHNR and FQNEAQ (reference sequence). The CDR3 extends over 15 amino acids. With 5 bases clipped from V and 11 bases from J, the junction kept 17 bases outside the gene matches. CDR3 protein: CASSVRDSSYNEQYF. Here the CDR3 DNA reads TGTGCCAGCAGCGTCCGGGACAGTTCTTACAATGAGCAGTACTTC.

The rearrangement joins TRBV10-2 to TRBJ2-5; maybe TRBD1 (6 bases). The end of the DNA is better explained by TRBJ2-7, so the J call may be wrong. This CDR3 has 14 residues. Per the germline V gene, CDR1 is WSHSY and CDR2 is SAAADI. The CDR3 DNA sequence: TGCGCCAGCAGATGGGGGCTAGCAACCGGCGAGCAGTACTTC. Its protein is CASRWGLATGEQYF.

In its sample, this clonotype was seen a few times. CDR3 bases: TGCAGTGCTAGTGGGGTTCTCTACGAGCAGTACTTC. This translates into CSASGVLYEQYF. The gene calls are TRBV20-1 and TRBJ2-7, with D hard to call. The ends were cut back, 3 bases at V and 3 bases at J, with 9 bases in the middle. The CDR3 spans 12 residues. Germline CDR1 is DFQATT and CDR2 is SNEGSKA (reference sequence).

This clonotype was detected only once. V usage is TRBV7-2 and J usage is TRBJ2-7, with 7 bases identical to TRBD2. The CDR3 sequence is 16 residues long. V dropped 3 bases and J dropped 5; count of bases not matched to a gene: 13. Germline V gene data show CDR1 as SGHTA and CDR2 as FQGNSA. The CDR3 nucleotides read TGTGCCAGCAGCTTCCCCCTCACGGGAGGTTGGAACGAGCAGTACTTC. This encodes CASSFPLTGGWNEQYF. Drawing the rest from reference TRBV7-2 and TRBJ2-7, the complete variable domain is GAGVSQSPSNKVTEKGKDVELRCDPISGHTALYWYRQSLGQGLEFLIYFQGNSAPDKSGLPSDRFSAERTGGSVSTLTIQRTQQEDSAVYLCASSFPLTGGWNEQYFGPGTRLTVT.